This T cell receptor (beta chain) was identified during a study of T cell responses to AZD1222 COVID-19 vaccine. CDR3 length equals 14 residues. Looked up from germline, CDR1 is SEHNR and CDR2 is FQNEAQ (reference sequence). The ends lost 5 bases at V and 4 bases at J; junction bases unmatched: 3. The assay was immunoSEQ multiplex PCR, and TCRdb's table has in-frame clones only and misses some. The table has nearly 95,000 clones, roughly 89% seen once. The sequencing used peripheral blood, collected on day 0 of AZD1222 vaccination. This clonotype was obtained from an adult in good health. The chain recombines TRBV7-9 with TRBJ1-5; TRBD1 matches at 9 bases. In nucleotides, the CDR3 is TGTGCCAGCAGCCTGGACAGGGGAAATCAGCCCCAGCATTTT. Amino acids: CASSLDRGNQPQHF.